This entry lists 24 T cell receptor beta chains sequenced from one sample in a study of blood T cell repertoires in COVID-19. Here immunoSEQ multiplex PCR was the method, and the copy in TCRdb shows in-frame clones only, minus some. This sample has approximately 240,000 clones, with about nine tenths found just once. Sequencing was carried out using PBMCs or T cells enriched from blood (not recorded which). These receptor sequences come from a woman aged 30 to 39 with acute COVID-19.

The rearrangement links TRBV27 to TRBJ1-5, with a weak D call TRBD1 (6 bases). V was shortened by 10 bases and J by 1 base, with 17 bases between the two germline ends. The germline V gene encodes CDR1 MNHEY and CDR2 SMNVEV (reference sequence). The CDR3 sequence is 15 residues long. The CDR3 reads CATRGAGISNQPQHF. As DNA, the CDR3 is TGTGCCACCCGGGGGGCAGGTATAAGCAATCAGCCCCAGCATTTT.

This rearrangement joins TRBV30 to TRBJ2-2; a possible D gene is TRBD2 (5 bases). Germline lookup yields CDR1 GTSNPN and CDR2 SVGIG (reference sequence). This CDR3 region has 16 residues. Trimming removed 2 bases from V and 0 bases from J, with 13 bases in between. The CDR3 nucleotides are TGTGCCTGGAGTAAAGAGAGGGCTCCGAACACCGGGGAGCTGTTTTTT. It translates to CAWSKERAPNTGELFF.

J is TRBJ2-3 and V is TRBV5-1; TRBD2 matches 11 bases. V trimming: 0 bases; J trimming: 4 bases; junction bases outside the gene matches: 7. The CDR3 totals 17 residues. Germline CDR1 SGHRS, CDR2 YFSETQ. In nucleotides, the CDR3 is TGCGCCAGCAGCTTGGATACTAGCGGGAGAGGGGCAGATACGCAGTATTTT. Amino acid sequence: CASSLDTSGRGADTQYF.

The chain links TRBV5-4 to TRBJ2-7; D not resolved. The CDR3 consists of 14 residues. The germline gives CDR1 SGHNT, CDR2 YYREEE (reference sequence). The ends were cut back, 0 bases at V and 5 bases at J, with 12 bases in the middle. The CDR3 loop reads CASSLGAGRNEQYF. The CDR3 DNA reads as TGTGCCAGCAGCTTGGGGGCAGGCCGAAACGAGCAGTACTTC. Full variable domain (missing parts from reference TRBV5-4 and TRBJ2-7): ETGVTQSPTHLIKTRGQQVTLRCSSQSGHNTVSWYQQALGQGPQFIFQYYREEENGRGNFPPRFSGLQFPNYSSELNVNALELDDSALYLCASSLGAGRNEQYFGPGTRLTVT.

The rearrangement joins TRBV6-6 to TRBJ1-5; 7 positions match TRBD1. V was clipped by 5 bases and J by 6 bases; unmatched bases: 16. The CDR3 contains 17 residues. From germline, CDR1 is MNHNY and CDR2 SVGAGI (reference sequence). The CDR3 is CASSRTIITGAGQPQHF. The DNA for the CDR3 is TGTGCCAGCAGTCGAACAATTATAACAGGGGCAGGTCAGCCCCAGCATTTT.

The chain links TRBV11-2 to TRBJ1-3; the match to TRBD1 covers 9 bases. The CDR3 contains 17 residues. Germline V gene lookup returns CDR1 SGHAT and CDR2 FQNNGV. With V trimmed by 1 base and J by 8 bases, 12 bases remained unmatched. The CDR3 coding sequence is TGTGCCAGCAGCTTAGTCGGCGGAACAGGGGGCGCGGACACCATATATTTT. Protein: CASSLVGGTGGADTIYF.

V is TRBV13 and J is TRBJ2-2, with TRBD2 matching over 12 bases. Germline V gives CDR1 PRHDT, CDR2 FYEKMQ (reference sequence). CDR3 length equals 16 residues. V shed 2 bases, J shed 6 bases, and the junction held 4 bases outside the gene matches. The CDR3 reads CASSLLLAGGPGELFF. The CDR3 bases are TGTGCCAGCAGCTTATTACTAGCGGGAGGCCCCGGGGAGCTGTTTTTT. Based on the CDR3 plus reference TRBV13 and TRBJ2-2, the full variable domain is AAGVIQSPRHLIKEKRETATLKCYPIPRHDTVYWYQQGPGQDPQFLISFYEKMQSDKGSIPDRFSAQQFSDYHSELNMSSLELGDSALYFCASSLLLAGGPGELFFGEGSRLTVL.

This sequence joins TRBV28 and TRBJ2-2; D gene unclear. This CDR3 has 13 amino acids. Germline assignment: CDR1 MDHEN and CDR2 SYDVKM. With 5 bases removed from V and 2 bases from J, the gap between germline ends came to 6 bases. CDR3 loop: CASSLRNTGELFF. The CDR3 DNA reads TGTGCCAGCAGTCTGCGAAACACCGGGGAGCTGTTTTTT.

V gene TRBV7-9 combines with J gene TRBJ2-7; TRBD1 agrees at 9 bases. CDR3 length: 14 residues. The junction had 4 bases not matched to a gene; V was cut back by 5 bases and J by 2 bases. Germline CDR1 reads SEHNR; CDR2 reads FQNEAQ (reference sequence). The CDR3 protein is CASSVGTGPYEQYF. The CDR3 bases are TGTGCCAGCAGCGTCGGGACAGGGCCCTACGAGCAGTACTTC.

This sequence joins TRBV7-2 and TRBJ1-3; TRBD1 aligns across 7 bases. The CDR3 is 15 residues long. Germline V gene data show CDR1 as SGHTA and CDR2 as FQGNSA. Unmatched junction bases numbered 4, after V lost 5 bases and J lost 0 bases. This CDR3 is CASSPGGASGNTIYF. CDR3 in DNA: TGTGCCAGCAGCCCAGGGGGAGCCTCTGGAAACACCATATATTTT.

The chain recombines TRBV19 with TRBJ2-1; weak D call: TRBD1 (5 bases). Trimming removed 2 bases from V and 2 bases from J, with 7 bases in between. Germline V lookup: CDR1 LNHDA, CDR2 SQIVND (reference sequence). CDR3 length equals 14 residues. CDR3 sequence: CASSIQGTYNEQFF. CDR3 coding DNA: TGTGCCAGTAGTATACAGGGCACCTACAATGAGCAGTTCTTC. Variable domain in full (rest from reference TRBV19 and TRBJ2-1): DGGITQSPKYLFRKEGQNVTLSCEQNLNHDAMYWYRQDPGQGLRLIYYSQIVNDFQKGDIAEGYSVSREKKESFPLTVTSAQKNPTAFYLCASSIQGTYNEQFFGPGTRLTVL.

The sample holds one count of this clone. The CDR3 DNA follows: TGTGCCAGCAGTGAATCGCCCTTCCTAGCGGGAGGACTGAATGAGCAGTTCTTC. The encoded protein is CASSESPFLAGGLNEQFF. This chain connects TRBV6-4 to TRBJ2-1; 11 nucleotides agree with TRBD2. The CDR3 length is 18 residues. V shed 3 bases, J shed 7 bases, and the junction held 14 bases outside the gene matches. CDR1 is MRHNA, CDR2 SNTAGT, per germline.

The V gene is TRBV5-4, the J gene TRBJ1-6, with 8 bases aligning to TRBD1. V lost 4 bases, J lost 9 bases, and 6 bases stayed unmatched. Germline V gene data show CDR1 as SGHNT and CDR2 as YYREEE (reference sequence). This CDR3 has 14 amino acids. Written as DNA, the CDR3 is TGTGCCAGCAGCCTGACAGGGGTTGTTTCACCCCTCCACTTT. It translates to CASSLTGVVSPLHF.

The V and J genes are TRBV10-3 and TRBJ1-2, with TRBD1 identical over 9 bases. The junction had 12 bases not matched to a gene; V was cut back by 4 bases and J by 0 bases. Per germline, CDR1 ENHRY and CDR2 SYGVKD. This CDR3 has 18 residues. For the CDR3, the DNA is TGTGCCATCAGTGGGCCCCAGGGGACAGGGAGAACTAACTATGGCTACACCTTC. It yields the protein CAISGPQGTGRTNYGYTF.

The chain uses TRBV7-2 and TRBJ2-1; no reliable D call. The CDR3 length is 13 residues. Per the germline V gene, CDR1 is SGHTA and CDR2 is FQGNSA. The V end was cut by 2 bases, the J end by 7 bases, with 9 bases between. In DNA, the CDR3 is TGTGCCAGCAGCTTAAATATGTTGAATGAGCAGTTCTTC. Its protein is CASSLNMLNEQFF.

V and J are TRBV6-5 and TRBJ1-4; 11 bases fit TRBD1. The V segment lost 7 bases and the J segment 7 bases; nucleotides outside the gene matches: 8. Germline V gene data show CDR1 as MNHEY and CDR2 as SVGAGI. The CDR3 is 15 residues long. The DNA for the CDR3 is TGTGCCAGCAAGGGACAGGGGGTTATTGGTGAAAAACTGTTTTTT. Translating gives CASKGQGVIGEKLFF.

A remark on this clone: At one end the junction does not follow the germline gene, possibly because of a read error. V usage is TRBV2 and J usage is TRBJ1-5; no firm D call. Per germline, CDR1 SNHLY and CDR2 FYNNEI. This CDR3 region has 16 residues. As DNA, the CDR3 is TGTGCCAGCACTGAATTCGGGGTAGGAAGCAATCAGCCCCAGCATTTT. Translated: CASTEFGVGSNQPQHF.

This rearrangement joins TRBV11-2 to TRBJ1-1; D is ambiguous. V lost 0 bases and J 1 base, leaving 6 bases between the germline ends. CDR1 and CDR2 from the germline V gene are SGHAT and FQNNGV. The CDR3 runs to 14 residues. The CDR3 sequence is CASSLDSKNTEAFF. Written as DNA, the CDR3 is TGTGCCAGCAGCTTAGATTCCAAGAACACTGAAGCTTTCTTT.

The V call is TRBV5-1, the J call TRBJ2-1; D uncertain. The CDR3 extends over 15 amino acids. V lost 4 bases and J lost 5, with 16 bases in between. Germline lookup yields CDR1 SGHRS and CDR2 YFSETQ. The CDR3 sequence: CASSLSIIINNEQFF. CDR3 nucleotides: TGCGCCAGCAGCCTCAGTATCATTATTAACAATGAGCAGTTCTTC. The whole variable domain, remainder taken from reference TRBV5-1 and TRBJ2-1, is KAGVTQTPRYLIKTRGQQVTLSCSPISGHRSVSWYQQTPGQGLQFLFEYFSETQRNKGNFPGRFSGRQFSNSRSEMNVSTLELGDSALYLCASSLSIIINNEQFFGPGTRLTVL.

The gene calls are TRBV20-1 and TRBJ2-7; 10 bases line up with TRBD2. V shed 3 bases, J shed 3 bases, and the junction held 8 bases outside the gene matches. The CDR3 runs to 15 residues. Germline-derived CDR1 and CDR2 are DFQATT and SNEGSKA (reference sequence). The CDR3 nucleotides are TGCAGTGCTAGTCGTCTGGTAGCGGGGGGCTACGAGCAGTACTTC. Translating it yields CSASRLVAGGYEQYF.

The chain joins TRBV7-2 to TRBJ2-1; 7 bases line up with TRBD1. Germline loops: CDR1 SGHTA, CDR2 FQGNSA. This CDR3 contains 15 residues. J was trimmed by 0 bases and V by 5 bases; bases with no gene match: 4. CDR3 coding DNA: TGTGCCAGCAGCCCACAGGGGAGCTCCTACAATGAGCAGTTCTTC. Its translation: CASSPQGSSYNEQFF.

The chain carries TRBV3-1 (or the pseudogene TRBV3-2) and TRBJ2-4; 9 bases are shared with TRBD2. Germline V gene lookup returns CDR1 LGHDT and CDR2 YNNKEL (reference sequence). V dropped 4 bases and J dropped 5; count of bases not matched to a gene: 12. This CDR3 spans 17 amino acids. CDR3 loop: CASSRALAGLSQNIQYF. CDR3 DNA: TGTGCCAGCAGCCGCGCCCTAGCGGGGCTTAGTCAAAACATTCAGTACTTC.

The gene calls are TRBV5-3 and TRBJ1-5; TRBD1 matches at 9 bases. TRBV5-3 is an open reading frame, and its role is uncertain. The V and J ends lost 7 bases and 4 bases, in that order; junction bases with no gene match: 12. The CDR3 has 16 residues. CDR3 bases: TGTGCCAGAGCTGGACAGGGGACTAGTCCGAATCAGCCCCAGCATTTT. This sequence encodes CARAGQGTSPNQPQHF.

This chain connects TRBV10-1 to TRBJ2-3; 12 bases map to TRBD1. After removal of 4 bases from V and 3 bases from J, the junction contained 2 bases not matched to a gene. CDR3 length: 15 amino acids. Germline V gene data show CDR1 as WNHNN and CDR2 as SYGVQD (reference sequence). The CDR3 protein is CASSVGQGATDTQYF. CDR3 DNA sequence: TGCGCCAGCAGTGTGGGACAGGGGGCGACAGATACGCAGTATTTT.